This T cell receptor beta chain comes out of a study of T cell responses to AZD1222 COVID-19 vaccine. The trim removed 5 bases at V and 2 bases at J, leaving 1 base unmatched. Looked up from germline, CDR1 is LGHDT and CDR2 is YNNKEL (reference sequence). The CDR3 extends over 15 amino acids. Sequenced by immunoSEQ multiplex PCR; TCRdb stores in-frame clones only, minus some. The sample lists roughly 150,000 clones, roughly 91% occurring once. To note about this clone: Its target is not known.

Findings and limits, study-wide: There were mostly white British donors and more females than males, and clonal diversity was possibly underestimated. In all cases, repertoires were sampled only after the peak T cell response.

J is TRBJ2-2 and V is TRBV3-1 (or the pseudogene TRBV3-2); 11 positions match TRBD2. The receptor was derived from an adult who received the AZD1222 COVID-19 vaccine. The sample consisted of peripheral blood, taken 28 days after the second AZD1222 dose. CDR3 bases: TGTGCCAGCAGCACTAGCGGGGGAAACACCGGGGAGCTGTTTTTT. Encoded protein: CASSTSGGNTGELFF.